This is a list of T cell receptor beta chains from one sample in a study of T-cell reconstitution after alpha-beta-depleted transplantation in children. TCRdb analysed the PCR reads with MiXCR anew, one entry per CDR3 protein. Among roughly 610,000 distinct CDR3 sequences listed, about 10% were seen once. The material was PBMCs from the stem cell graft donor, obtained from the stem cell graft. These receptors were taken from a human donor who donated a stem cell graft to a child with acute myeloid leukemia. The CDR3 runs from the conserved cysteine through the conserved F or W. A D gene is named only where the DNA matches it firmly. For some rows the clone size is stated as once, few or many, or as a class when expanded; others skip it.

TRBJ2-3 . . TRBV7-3 CASSLRNGVRDTQYF TGTGCCAGCAGCTTACGAAATGGCGTAAGAGATACGCAGTATTTT
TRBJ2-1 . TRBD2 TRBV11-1 CASSLPPRLAGDRNEQFF TGTGCCAGCAGCTTGCCCCCGCGACTAGCGGGAGACCGCAATGAGCAGTTCTTC
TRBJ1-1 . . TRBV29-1 CSVGRPALVNTEAFF TGCAGCGTTGGTCGCCCGGCCCTCGTGAACACTGAAGCTTTCTTT
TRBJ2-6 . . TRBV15 CATSRDGGSFSGANVLTF TGTGCCACCAGCAGAGATGGGGGCTCATTCTCTGGGGCCAACGTCCTGACTTTC
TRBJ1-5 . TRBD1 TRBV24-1 CATSDAGTGPQPQHF TGTGCCACCAGTGACGCCGGGACAGGGCCTCAGCCCCAGCATTTT
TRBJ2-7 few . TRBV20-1 CSASSSGGTGEQYF TGCAGTGCGAGCTCCTCCGGGGGCACGGGCGAGCAGTACTTC
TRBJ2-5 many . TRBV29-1 CSVNPGGTETQYF TGCAGCGTTAACCCAGGGGGGACAGAGACCCAGTACTTC
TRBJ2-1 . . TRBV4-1 CASSSPGSRTVEQFF TGCGCCAGCAGCTCGCCGGGATCTCGGACCGTTGAGCAGTTCTTC
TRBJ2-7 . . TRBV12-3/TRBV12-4 CASSPSLANTYEQYF TGTGCCAGCAGTCCTTCTCTAGCTAACACCTACGAGCAGTACTTC
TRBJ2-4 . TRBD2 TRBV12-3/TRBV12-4 CASSLARTSGRGVAAKNIQYF TGTGCCAGCAGTTTAGCCCGGACTAGCGGGAGAGGAGTTGCGGCCAAAAACATTCAGTACTTC
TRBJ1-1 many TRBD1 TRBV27 CASTVRGGNTEAFF TGTGCCAGCACAGTCAGGGGGGGGAACACTGAAGCTTTCTTT